These T cell receptor beta chains were read from a single sample in a study of early T cells in non-severe SARS-CoV-2 infection. From the 5' RACE reads, TCRdb called clonotypes with MiXCR, one entry per CDR3 protein. The sample yields more than 95,000 distinct CDR3 sequences, approximately 11% seen once. The material was whole blood, obtained at baseline. Receptor source: an adult who was a healthcare worker with PCR-confirmed SARS-CoV-2 infection or an uninfected control (not recorded which). The CDR3 runs from the conserved cysteine through the conserved F or W. D genes are given only for firm matches. Some rows mark clone size as missing; the rest say once, few, many or name a class of expanded clone.

J | D | size | V | DNA | CDR3
TRBJ2-1 | . | many | TRBV5-8 | TGTGCCAGCAGCTTTCTGATTTCCGGTGAGCAGTTCTTC | CASSFLISGEQFF
TRBJ2-4 | . | . | TRBV14 | TGTGCCAGCAGCCAAGCGGAGTTTAGGAAAAATACGGCGAATGTTCAGTACTTC | CASSQAEFRKNTANVQYF
TRBJ2-3 | TRBD2 | many | TRBV7-2 | TGTGCCAGCAGTCGAGAGCGGGGGGTAACAGATACGCAGTATTTT | CASSRERGVTDTQYF
TRBJ2-5 | . | many | TRBV3-1 | TGTGCCAGCAGCCCAACAGAACAAGAGACCCAGTACTTC | CASSPTEQETQYF
TRBJ2-7 | . | many | TRBV7-6 | TGTGCCAGCAGCTCAGACCGTACCCGGGGTCTGTACTTC | CASSSDRTRGLYF
TRBJ2-7 | . | . | TRBV5-1 | TGCGCCAGCAGCTTGTCTGGTGTTCCCTACGAGCAGTACTTC | CASSLSGVPYEQYF
TRBJ1-6 | TRBD1 | few | TRBV12-3/TRBV12-4 | TGTGCCAGCAGACCGACAGGGGGCCAGTCACCCCTCCACTTT | CASRPTGGQSPLHF
TRBJ2-3 | . | many | TRBV11-2 | TGTGCCACTTCTAGGATCGGGGGGCGGGGCACAGATACGCAGTATTTT | CATSRIGGRGTDTQYF
TRBJ2-7 | . | few | TRBV20-1 | TGCAGTGCCGGGACTGCCTACGAGCAGTACTTC | CSAGTAYEQYF
TRBJ1-2 | . | many | TRBV3-1 | TGTGCCAGCAGCCAAGACAGCGGTGGGGCAGGCTACACCTTC | CASSQDSGGAGYTF
TRBJ2-1 | . | . | TRBV18 | TGTGCCAGCTCCCCTCCCAGCAGGGAGCATGAGCAGTTCTTC | CASSPPSREHEQFF
TRBJ1-1 | TRBD1 | few | TRBV6-1 | TGTGCCAGCAGGAGGGACAGGGAGTACACTGAAGCTTTCTTT | CASRRDREYTEAFF
TRBJ2-7 | . | many | TRBV10-2 | TGCGCCAGCACCTACTACGAGCAGTACTTC | CASTYYEQYF
TRBJ2-6 | TRBD1 | many | TRBV15 | TGTGCCACCAGCAGCCGGGACAGGGGGCCTGGGGCCAACGTCCTGACTTTC | CATSSRDRGPGANVLTF
TRBJ2-1 | TRBD2 | . | TRBV20-1 | TGCAGTGCTAGTATCCGGGGGGGGTACAATGAGCAGTTCTTC | CSASIRGGYNEQFF